A selection of T cell receptor beta chains follows, all from one sample in a study of Ad26.COV2.S vaccination and SARS-CoV-2 variants. The method was immunoSEQ multiplex PCR; TCRdb's version includes in-frame clones alone and lacks a portion of them. Here the sample spans about 450,000 clones, 75% to 90% being singletons. The specimen was peripheral blood, collected in a trial of Ad26.COV2.S vaccine versus placebo. These receptors were taken from a person aged 18-65 years who received the Ad26.COV2.S COVID-19 vaccine or a placebo. The CDR3 runs from the conserved cysteine through the conserved F or W. Each record gives: D gene, V gene, CDR3 protein. The D gene is left open where the match is weak.

>TRBD2|TRBV3-1/TRBV3-2
CASSHWGLAGSYNEQFF
>TRBD2|TRBV28
CASRSSGGAGEQFF
>NA|TRBV4-3
CASSRWQGSGANVLTF
>NA|TRBV9
CASSHFYPGANVLTF
>NA|TRBV29-1
CSVDRQSYGYTF
>NA|TRBV21-1
CASSIRDSENNEQFF
>NA|TRBV6-2/TRBV6-3
CASSFRVHREANYGYTF
>TRBD1|TRBV7-9
CASRGDSYEQYF
>NA|TRBV2
CASSESEDFVGNEQFF
>TRBD1|TRBV2
CASSDSTQGQAQHF
>TRBD1|TRBV9
CASSKGTGQGSYEQYF
>NA|TRBV5-1
CASRSGESGELFF
>TRBD2|TRBV2
CASRGLAGVGNEQFF
>TRBD1|TRBV28
CASRVSQGFNEKLFF
>NA|TRBV18
CASSPAAVQYTGELFF
>TRBD2|TRBV5-4
CASSLSRAGGSYNEQFF
>NA|TRBV3-1/TRBV3-2
CASSQGENYGYTF
>NA|TRBV28
CASSFPGPHSYGYTF
>TRBD2|TRBV7-2
CASSLLAGVSNEQFF
>TRBD1|TRBV10-3
CAISTRGHDEQFF
>NA|TRBV7-2
CASSYRVAAETQYF
>NA|TRBV11-3
CASTRTTGAVNIQYF
>TRBD2|TRBV5-8
CASRAWRELNEQFF
>NA|TRBV28
CASSLRGAGEAFF
>NA|TRBV5-6
CASSQGPQAADTQYF
>NA|TRBV10-3
CAISDWDGTNYGYTF
>NA|TRBV14
CASSQVIGEGGRGYTF
>NA|TRBV2
CASSEETPYNSPLHF
>NA|TRBV20-1
CSASGVSSYNEQFF
>NA|TRBV6-2/TRBV6-3
CASSYFPGRRYEQYF
>NA|TRBV28
CASTLGGYYGYTF
>NA|TRBV7-3
CASSLMGGSTDTQYF
>NA|TRBV7-2
CASSLETDYTEAFF
>NA|TRBV2
CASSEWSYGYTF
>TRBD2|TRBV5-1
CASRQLAGGYKGTGANVLTF
>TRBD2|TRBV5-4
CAASGLAVSSYNEQFF
>NA|TRBV3-1/TRBV3-2
CASGGLGELFF
>NA|TRBV2
CASSVTATSPLHF
>NA|TRBV28
CASSAYNRVRQPQHF
>NA|TRBV4-3
CASSQAGGPDTGELFF
>NA|TRBV7-8
CASSPQGKASNSPLHF
>NA|TRBV9
CASSQLVTKSYTF
>NA|TRBV28
CASSYLREKLFF
>TRBD1|TRBV27
CASSSPGGGPNSPLHF
>TRBD2|TRBV5-1
CASSLAGGSTDTQYF
>NA|TRBV19
CASSIDRTFTDTQYF
>NA|TRBV19
CASRRTATPTNEKLFF
>NA|TRBV5-1
CASSRPGGPPYEQYF
>NA|TRBV2
CASGRGEQYF
>NA|TRBV5-1
CASNGEGNSPLHF